What follows are 22 T cell receptor beta chains derived from one specimen sequenced in a study of CD8 T cells in ankylosing spondylitis. TCRdb re-called the 5' RACE reads through MiXCR, storing one row per CDR3 protein. The data show a few hundred thousand distinct CDR3 sequences, with roughly 20% seen just once and about 4% held by the top ten. Input material: blood, either unsorted or a sorted T cell fraction (not recorded which). These receptors were taken from a female donor with ankylosing spondylitis or in good health (not recorded which).

This clonotype was picked up a small number of times. The chain couples TRBV7-2 to TRBJ2-7; 10 bases are shared with TRBD2. CDR1 and CDR2 (germline): SGHTA, FQGNSA. Trimming cost V 5 bases and J 3 bases; bases outside gene matches: 10. The CDR3 contains 16 residues. The CDR3 loop reads CASSLSSGSRFYEQYF. DNA for the CDR3: TGTGCCAGCAGCCTCTCTAGCGGGAGCCGGTTCTACGAGCAGTACTTC.

This chain links TRBV25-1 with TRBJ1-1; TRBD1 might be the D (5 bases). Germline V gene sequence: CDR1 MGHDK, CDR2 SYGVNS. Trimming cost V 3 bases and J 8 bases, with 19 bases left between them. CDR3 size: 15 residues. This CDR3 is CASSDALRGSGEAFF. The DNA of the CDR3 is TGTGCCAGCAGTGACGCTCTACGGGGGTCGGGCGAAGCTTTCTTT.

This clonotype occurred many times. V is TRBV5-1 and J is TRBJ2-2; no clear D gene. This CDR3 is 14 amino acids long. Trimming took 0 bases from V and 3 from J, leaving 6 bases between them. Germline loops: CDR1 SGHRS, CDR2 YFSETQ. The CDR3 sequence: CASSLETHTGELFF. CDR3 sequence (DNA): TGCGCCAGCAGCTTGGAGACTCACACCGGGGAGCTGTTTTTT.

There are a few counts of this clonotype. This chain joins TRBV7-9 and TRBJ1-2; the D is unclear. Deletions cut 5 bases from V and 0 bases from J, with 10 bases between. Germline values: CDR1 SEHNR, CDR2 FQNEAQ (reference sequence). The CDR3 is 14 residues long. Here the CDR3 DNA reads TGTGCCAGCAGCCTGGAACCGACTAACTATGGCTACACCTTC. This encodes CASSLEPTNYGYTF.

The chain couples TRBV7-2 to TRBJ2-1, with D perhaps TRBD1 (6 bases). Per the germline V gene, CDR1 is SGHTA and CDR2 is FQGNSA. CDR3 length equals 15 residues. V lost 3 bases to trimming and J lost 0 bases, with 9 bases between them. CDR3 coding DNA: TGTGCCAGCAGCTTGCTAGGGGGCTCCTACAATGAGCAGTTCTTC. It specifies CASSLLGGSYNEQFF.

This clonotype has ten or more counts. The chain combines TRBV20-1 with TRBJ2-5; 7 bases match TRBD2. This CDR3 spans 16 amino acids. Germline V gene data show CDR1 as DFQATT and CDR2 as SNEGSKA (reference sequence). Trimming at V came to 3 bases and at J to 1 base, leaving 11 bases not matched to a gene. The CDR3 reads CSASDLRRLAQETQYF. CDR3 nucleotide sequence: TGCAGTGCTAGCGACCTCAGAAGACTAGCCCAAGAGACCCAGTACTTC.

The chain carries TRBV12-5 and TRBJ1-1; 7 bases are a match to TRBD1. The CDR3 sequence is 14 residues long. Germline loops: CDR1 LGHNT, CDR2 FRNRAP. With V trimmed by 7 bases and J by 4 bases, 9 bases remained unmatched. CDR3 region: CASAVTGQATEAFF. The CDR3 bases are TGTGCTAGTGCCGTGACAGGGCAGGCCACTGAAGCTTTCTTT. Supplemented by reference TRBV12-5 and TRBJ1-1, the full variable domain reads DARVTQTPRHKVTEMGQEVTMRCQPILGHNTVFWYRQTMMQGLELLAYFRNRAPLDDSGMPKDRFSAEMPDATLATLKIQPSEPRDSAVYFCASAVTGQATEAFFGQGTRLTVV.

The rearrangement uses TRBV12-3 or TRBV12-4 and TRBJ1-2, with a weak D call TRBD1 (5 bases). The V end was cut by 6 bases, the J end by 4 bases, with 18 bases between. The length of the CDR3 is 15 residues. For the CDR3, the DNA is TGTGCCAGCAGCCCCGGACATTCCGACGGCTATGGCTACACCTTC. Translating gives CASSPGHSDGYGYTF.

In this sample, this clonotype turned up a few times. This rearrangement joins TRBV20-1 to TRBJ2-7; weak D call: TRBD2 (5 bases). The CDR3 sequence is 14 residues long. Trimming removed 3 bases at V and 7 bases at J, with 19 bases between. Per the germline V gene, CDR1 is DFQATT and CDR2 is SNEGSKA (reference sequence). In nucleotides, the CDR3 is TGCAGTGCTAGGGGCTATGGGAGAGTGGGAGAGCAGTACTTC. It codes for CSARGYGRVGEQYF.

The chain carries TRBV20-1 and TRBJ2-5, with a tentative D call TRBD2 (5 bases). From germline, CDR1 is DFQATT and CDR2 SNEGSKA (reference sequence). The CDR3 length is 17 residues. Deletions cut 3 bases from V and 4 bases from J, with 24 bases between. CDR3 bases: TGCAGTGCTAGCGATTCCCACCGGAGGACCTTATTAGAGACCCAGTACTTC. Its protein product is CSASDSHRRTLLETQYF.

The chain employs TRBV6-4 and TRBJ1-1; D unclear. The CDR3 spans 13 residues. Trimming stripped 6 bases from V and 1 base from J, with 9 bases between. Germline V CDR1 and CDR2: MRHNA, SNTAGT. As DNA, the CDR3 is TGTGCCAGCAGACGGACGACGAACACTGAAGCTTTCTTT. Its protein is CASRRTTNTEAFF.

The chain joins TRBV20-1 to TRBJ1-2; no clear D. CDR3 length: 12 amino acids. Germline V gene sequence: CDR1 DFQATT, CDR2 SNEGSKA (reference sequence). Trimming took off 3 bases at V and 6 bases at J, with 11 bases between the two ends. Written as DNA, the CDR3 is TGCAGTGCTAGTCCGGAGTTCCATGGCTACACCTTC. It yields the protein CSASPEFHGYTF.

The V call is TRBV7-2, the J call TRBJ2-5; tentatively, D is TRBD2 (6 bases). Trimming took 4 bases from V and 5 from J, leaving 17 bases between them. Germline V CDR1 and CDR2: SGHTA, FQGNSA. The CDR3 length is 15 residues. This CDR3 is CASSSRGTSWETQYF. CDR3 bases: TGTGCCAGCAGCTCTCGTGGCACTAGCTGGGAGACCCAGTACTTC.

This clonotype came up a few times. The gene calls are TRBV20-1 and TRBJ2-3; unclear D gene. V was clipped by 0 bases and J by 0 bases, with 10 bases between them. CDR3 size: 15 residues. Germline V gives CDR1 DFQATT, CDR2 SNEGSKA (reference sequence). Here the CDR3 DNA reads TGCAGTGCTAGAGATGGCTCTCCTAGCACAGATACGCAGTATTTT. Amino acids: CSARDGSPSTDTQYF.

This clonotype was seen a handful of times. The chain employs TRBV7-2 and TRBJ1-2; 7 bases are a match to TRBD1. V shed 5 bases and J 8 bases; nucleotides not matched to a gene: 14. Germline CDR1 reads SGHTA; CDR2 reads FQGNSA. The CDR3 sequence is 15 residues long. The CDR3 DNA reads TGTGCCAGCAGCCCCGGGACAGTAAAATTATTGGGCTACACCTTC. Translated: CASSPGTVKLLGYTF.

This chain joins TRBV10-2 and TRBJ2-2; D not resolved. The V end was cut by 1 base, the J end by 0 bases, with 9 bases between. Looked up from germline, CDR1 is WSHSY and CDR2 is SAAADI. The CDR3 is 16 amino acids. CDR3 region: CASSELGYTNTGELFF. CDR3 coding DNA: TGCGCCAGCAGTGAGTTGGGGTACACGAACACCGGGGAGCTGTTTTTT.

This chain uses TRBV20-1 with TRBJ2-1; D gene uncertain. CDR3 length: 13 amino acids. Trimming shortened V by 6 bases and J by 8 bases, and 17 bases separated the two germline ends. Germline CDR1 is DFQATT and CDR2 is SNEGSKA (reference sequence). The CDR3 region is CSAFRDPGDEQFF. Here the CDR3 DNA reads TGCAGTGCCTTTCGAGACCCCGGCGATGAGCAGTTCTTC.

The sample holds many counts of this clonotype. The chain couples TRBV6-5 to TRBJ2-1; 7 nucleotides align to TRBD1. V was pared by 7 bases and J by 2 bases, with 5 bases of the junction left unmatched. The CDR3 totals 14 residues. Germline loops: CDR1 MNHEY, CDR2 SVGAGI. The CDR3 loop reads CASIRGTAYNEQFF. The CDR3 bases are TGTGCCAGCATTAGGGGGACAGCCTACAATGAGCAGTTCTTC.

This clonotype was seen ten or more times. The CDR3 is CASRAFGEQFF. Written as DNA, the CDR3 is TGTGCCAGCAGGGCATTCGGTGAGCAGTTCTTC. This chain links TRBV6-5 with TRBJ2-1; D uncertain. CDR1 is MNHEY, CDR2 SVGAGI, per germline. The CDR3 length is 11 residues. V lost 6 bases and J lost 9, with 9 bases in between.

This clonotype was seen ten or more times. The rearrangement links TRBV29-1 to TRBJ1-1; a weak D match, TRBD1 (5 bases). The germline gives CDR1 SQVTM, CDR2 ANQGSEA. The CDR3 runs to 13 residues. Trimming pared 3 bases from V and 2 bases from J, leaving 10 bases between. CDR3 sequence: CSVDRGANTEAFF. CDR3 sequence (DNA): TGCAGCGTTGATAGAGGGGCAAACACTGAAGCTTTCTTT.

The chain uses TRBV20-1 and TRBJ2-1; D is unresolved. The germline V gene encodes CDR1 DFQATT and CDR2 SNEGSKA (reference sequence). CDR3 length: 10 residues. The V end was cut by 6 bases, the J end by 7 bases, with 7 bases between. The CDR3 DNA reads as TGCAGTGCCTTTTTGAATGAGCAGTTCTTC. Translated, it gives CSAFLNEQFF.

V and J are TRBV6-1 and TRBJ1-4; D may be TRBD1 (5 bases). The length of the CDR3 is 13 residues. V was trimmed by 6 bases and J by 7 bases, leaving 12 bases between them. From germline, CDR1 is MNHNS and CDR2 SASEGT. CDR3 nucleotides: TGTGCCAGCAGCCCGGGGGGGGGTGAAAAACTGTTTTTT. Encoded protein: CASSPGGGEKLFF.